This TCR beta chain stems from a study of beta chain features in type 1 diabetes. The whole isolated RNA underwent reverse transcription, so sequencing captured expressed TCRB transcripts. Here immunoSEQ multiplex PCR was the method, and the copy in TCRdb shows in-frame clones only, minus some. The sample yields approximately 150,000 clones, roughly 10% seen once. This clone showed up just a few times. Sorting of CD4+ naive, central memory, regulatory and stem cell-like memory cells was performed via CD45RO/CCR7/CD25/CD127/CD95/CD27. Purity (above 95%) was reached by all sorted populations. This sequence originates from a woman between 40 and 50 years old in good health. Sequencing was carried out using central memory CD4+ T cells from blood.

The CDR3 spells CASSSGGMNTQYF. Here the CDR3 DNA reads TGTGCCAGCAGCTCCGGGGGTATGAATACGCAGTATTTT. The chain combines TRBV7-2 with TRBJ2-3; D may be TRBD2 (6 bases). Trimming took 4 bases from V and 7 from J, leaving 12 bases between them. CDR1 is SGHTA and CDR2 is FQGNSA in the germline V gene. The CDR3 is 13 residues long.